Following are 30 T cell receptor beta chains from one sample sequenced in a study of T cells in tuberculosis. Sorting used thawed, overnight-rested PBMC stained with anti-CD3, a viability dye and GMM-loaded CD1B tetramer. The lipid loaded on the CD1B tetramers was C32 glucose monomycolate from Rhodococcus equi. Profiling relied on immunoSEQ multiplex PCR, and the TCRdb table lists in-frame clones only, not all of them. The sample yields around 60,000 clones, 65% to 90% seen once. The sequencing input was CD1b-GMM tetramer-negative cells sorted from PBMCs. These receptors were obtained from an adult woman with latent tuberculosis.

This clone came up a few times. This chain joins TRBV6-4 and TRBJ2-3; TRBD1 agrees at 8 bases. The V and J ends lost 5 bases and 3 bases, in that order; junction bases with no gene match: 1. CDR1 and CDR2 from the germline V gene are MRHNA and SNTAGT. The CDR3 covers 13 residues. The CDR3 sequence: CASSRQGTDTQYF. Here the CDR3 DNA reads TGTGCCAGCAGTAGACAGGGGACAGATACGCAGTATTTT.

This chain uses TRBV28 with TRBJ2-5, with D possibly matching TRBD1 (6 bases). Germline CDR1 is MDHEN and CDR2 is SYDVKM. V was shortened by 6 bases and J by 4 bases, with 18 bases between the two germline ends. The CDR3 runs 15 residues. Here the CDR3 reads CASSPNQGLGETQYF. The CDR3 nucleotides are TGTGCCAGCAGCCCCAACCAGGGGTTAGGAGAGACCCAGTACTTC.

The V gene is TRBV10-3, the J gene TRBJ1-6; 8 bases are shared with TRBD1. The length of the CDR3 is 16 residues. Germline CDR1 and CDR2: ENHRY and SYGVKD. J lost 9 bases, V lost 0 bases, and 7 bases had no gene match. This CDR3 reads CAISESGGQGGSPLHF. CDR3 sequence (DNA): TGTGCCATCAGTGAGTCGGGAGGACAGGGAGGTTCACCCCTCCACTTT.

The chain links TRBV30 to TRBJ1-3; D remains ambiguous. The germline V and J ends were trimmed by 3 bases and 5 bases, with 5 bases remaining between them. CDR1 GTSNPN and CDR2 SVGIG come from the germline V gene (reference sequence). The CDR3 loop spans 11 amino acids. This CDR3 reads CAWRNRNTIYF. The CDR3 DNA sequence: TGTGCCTGGAGAAATAGAAACACCATATATTTT.

DNA for the CDR3: TGCGCCAGCAGCCCCGGAGTGGAGGGAGGCGAGCAGTACTTC. This encodes CASSPGVEGGEQYF. The chain couples TRBV5-1 to TRBJ2-7; D is perhaps TRBD2 (6 bases). CDR1 SGHRS and CDR2 YFSETQ come from the germline V gene. Trimming cost V 4 bases and J 6 bases, with 17 bases left between them. This CDR3 contains 14 residues.

V and J are TRBV19 and TRBJ1-5; 8 nucleotides match TRBD1. CDR1 and CDR2 from the germline V gene are LNHDA and SQIVND (reference sequence). Trimming cost V 8 bases and J 5 bases; bases outside gene matches: 8. The CDR3 runs to 14 residues. CDR3 residues: CASARTGTDQPQHF. The DNA of the CDR3 is TGTGCCAGTGCCCGGACAGGGACAGATCAGCCCCAGCATTTT.

The DNA of the CDR3 is TGTGCCAGCAGCGTAGGAGGGAGTAGCTCCTACGAGCAGTACTTC. It translates to CASSVGGSSSYEQYF. The chain has TRBV9 and TRBJ2-7; perhaps TRBD2 as D (5 bases). This CDR3 is 15 amino acids long. Trimming stripped 0 bases from V and 0 bases from J, with 10 bases between. Germline-derived CDR1 and CDR2 are SGDLS and YYNGEE.

The chain joins TRBV11-3 to TRBJ2-1; 9 nucleotides line up with TRBD2. Germline lookup yields CDR1 SGHNT and CDR2 YENEEA. Trimming took 2 bases from V and 8 from J; bases not matched to a gene: 7. This CDR3 comprises 15 residues. This chain's CDR3 is CASSLWAGGQDEQFF. The DNA for the CDR3 is TGTGCCAGCAGCTTATGGGCGGGGGGGCAGGATGAGCAGTTCTTC. Variable domain in full (rest from reference TRBV11-3 and TRBJ2-1): EAGVVQSPRYKIIEKKQPVAFWCNPISGHNTLYWYLQNLGQGPELLIRYENEEAVDDSQLPKDRFSAERLKGVDSTLKIQPAELGDSAVYLCASSLWAGGQDEQFFGPGTRLTVL.

CDR3 region: CASSLGTRGTEAFF. For the CDR3, the DNA is TGTGCCAGCAGCTTGGGTACCCGGGGTACTGAAGCTTTCTTT. The chain joins TRBV5-8 to TRBJ1-1; D remains ambiguous. The germline V and J ends were trimmed by 0 bases and 5 bases, with 11 bases remaining between them. Germline CDR1 is SGHTS and CDR2 is YDEGEE. The CDR3 loop spans 14 amino acids.

DNA of the CDR3: TGTGCCAGCAGCCTATTTAGCGGGGGCACAGATACGCAGTATTTT. Translating it yields CASSLFSGGTDTQYF. The V and J genes are TRBV11-2 and TRBJ2-3; 8 nucleotides match TRBD2. J gave up 1 base and V 5 bases, and 5 bases lay outside the gene matches. This CDR3 contains 15 residues. CDR1 is SGHAT, CDR2 FQNNGV, per germline.

The genes are TRBV19 and TRBJ1-6; D is ambiguous. Germline CDR1 LNHDA, CDR2 SQIVND (reference sequence). The CDR3 extends over 13 amino acids. The germline V and J ends were trimmed by 1 base and 8 bases, with 6 bases remaining between them. The CDR3 loop reads CASSIVSDSPLHF. CDR3 in DNA: TGTGCCAGTAGTATAGTATCAGATTCACCCCTCCACTTT.

The V call is TRBV5-6, the J call TRBJ2-7, with 8 positions matching TRBD1. From germline, CDR1 is SGHDT and CDR2 YYEEEE. This CDR3 contains 12 residues. Losses at the gene ends were 3 bases for V and 6 bases for J; bases not matched to a gene: 2. The CDR3 is CASSSRGREQYF. CDR3 in DNA: TGTGCCAGCAGCTCCAGGGGGCGCGAGCAGTACTTC.

The chain couples TRBV15 to TRBJ2-7; a weak D match, TRBD1 (6 bases). Trimming pared 6 bases from V and 2 bases from J, leaving 14 bases between. This CDR3 region has 14 residues. Germline lookup yields CDR1 LNHNV and CDR2 YYDKDF (reference sequence). The CDR3 region is CATRREGQTYEQYF. The CDR3 DNA sequence: TGTGCCACCAGACGGGAAGGACAGACCTACGAGCAGTACTTC.

The chain links TRBV19 to TRBJ1-1; a possible D gene is TRBD1 (6 bases). V shed 5 bases and J shed 0 bases, with 19 bases lying between them. From germline, CDR1 is LNHDA and CDR2 SQIVND (reference sequence). The CDR3 sequence is 17 residues long. The CDR3 DNA reads as TGTGCCAGTAGTCGCTTCGCTAGGGGGGGCATGAACACTGAAGCTTTCTTT. It is translated as CASSRFARGGMNTEAFF.

This rearrangement joins TRBV7-8 to TRBJ1-1; no clear D gene. The ends were cut back, 1 base at V and 0 bases at J, with 6 bases in the middle. The germline V gene encodes CDR1 SGHVS and CDR2 FQNEAQ. The CDR3 is 14 residues long. The CDR3 region has the DNA TGTGCCAGCAGCTTAGGGAGGCTGAACACTGAAGCTTTCTTT. It specifies CASSLGRLNTEAFF.

The V call is TRBV7-9, the J call TRBJ2-7, with TRBD2 identical over 11 bases. Per the germline V gene, CDR1 is SEHNR and CDR2 is FQNEAQ (reference sequence). The CDR3 totals 15 residues. Trimming took 2 bases from V and 2 from J; bases not matched to a gene: 2. The CDR3 coding sequence is TGTGCCAGCAGCTTAAAGACTAGCGGGGCCTACGAGCAGTACTTC. Its protein is CASSLKTSGAYEQYF.

This sequence joins TRBV11-3 and TRBJ1-2, with 8 bases that match TRBD1. V dropped 5 bases and J dropped 6; count of bases not matched to a gene: 5. The CDR3 sequence is 13 residues long. The germline V gene encodes CDR1 SGHNT and CDR2 YENEEA. The CDR3 DNA sequence: TGTGCCAGCAGCCCCCGACAGGGGAATGGCTACACCTTC. This encodes CASSPRQGNGYTF.

The rearrangement joins TRBV6-5 to TRBJ1-2; D gene ambiguous. From germline, CDR1 is MNHEY and CDR2 SVGAGI. CDR3 size: 12 residues. The ends were cut back, 9 bases at V and 2 bases at J, with 10 bases in the middle. The CDR3 DNA reads as TGTGCCAGAGAACATCAGAACTATGGCTACACCTTC. Protein: CAREHQNYGYTF.

The chain is built from TRBV5-6 and TRBJ2-7; TRBD2 is a possible D gene (5 bases). Trimming took 4 bases from V and 5 from J, leaving 19 bases between them. This CDR3 has 15 amino acids. Germline CDR1 SGHDT, CDR2 YYEEEE. The CDR3 spells CASSPGWESADEQYF. DNA of the CDR3: TGTGCCAGCAGCCCGGGCTGGGAATCAGCGGACGAGCAGTACTTC.

V and J are TRBV5-4 and TRBJ2-3; 15 bases agree with TRBD2. The CDR3 has 16 residues. Germline loops: CDR1 SGHNT, CDR2 YYREEE (reference sequence). Trimming at V came to 4 bases and at J to 4 bases, leaving 4 bases not matched to a gene. CDR3 protein: CASSLRTSGRADTQYF. DNA of the CDR3: TGTGCCAGCAGCCTCCGGACTAGCGGGAGGGCAGATACGCAGTATTTT.

This chain connects TRBV19 to TRBJ1-1, with 7 bases identical to TRBD1. CDR3 length equals 11 residues. V trimming: 6 bases; J trimming: 11 bases; junction bases outside the gene matches: 6. Germline V gene sequence: CDR1 LNHDA, CDR2 SQIVND (reference sequence). The DNA of the CDR3 is TGTGCCAGTAGCCGGACAGGAGGGGCTTTCTTT. Protein product: CASSRTGGAFF. Filled out from reference TRBV19 and TRBJ1-1, the complete variable domain reads DGGITQSPKYLFRKEGQNVTLSCEQNLNHDAMYWYRQDPGQGLRLIYYSQIVNDFQKGDIAEGYSVSREKKESFPLTVTSAQKNPTAFYLCASSRTGGAFFGQGTRLTVV.

The chain is built from TRBV5-6 and TRBJ1-5; D not resolved. Germline CDR1 reads SGHDT; CDR2 reads YYEEEE. The CDR3 consists of 15 residues. Trimming cost V 0 bases and J 2 bases, with 9 bases left between them. The CDR3 DNA reads TGTGCCAGCAGCTTGGTGGGCGTCGGCAATCAGCCCCAGCATTTT. Translating it yields CASSLVGVGNQPQHF.

The V call is TRBV28, the J call TRBJ1-1, with D uncertain. The CDR3 sequence is 13 residues long. The germline gives CDR1 MDHEN, CDR2 SYDVKM. The V and J ends lost 3 bases and 3 bases respectively, with 8 bases between them. CDR3 in amino acids: CASSFPGDTEAFF. In DNA form, the CDR3 reads TGTGCCAGCAGTTTCCCCGGGGACACTGAAGCTTTCTTT. The complete variable domain, with remaining parts taken from reference TRBV28 and TRBJ1-1, reads DVKVTQSSRYLVKRTGEKVFLECVQDMDHENMFWYRQDPGLGLRLIYFSYDVKMKEKGDIPEGYSVSREKKERFSLILESASTNQTSMYLCASSFPGDTEAFFGQGTRLTVV.

The table lists this clone with a few counts. This sequence joins TRBV5-4 and TRBJ2-3; 9 bases line up with TRBD2. Trimming took 4 bases from V and 4 from J; bases not matched to a gene: 10. CDR3 length: 16 amino acids. Germline assignment: CDR1 SGHNT and CDR2 YYREEE (reference sequence). CDR3 DNA: TGTGCCAGCAGCACTGGGACTAGCCCCTCTGCAGATACGCAGTATTTT. Residues: CASSTGTSPSADTQYF.

As DNA, the CDR3 is TGCGCCAGCAGCTTTCAGGGGGCGGGGACTGAAGCTTTCTTT. It is translated as CASSFQGAGTEAFF. The chain combines TRBV5-1 with TRBJ1-1; TRBD1 aligns across 8 bases. CDR1 and CDR2 (germline): SGHRS, YFSETQ. V was pared by 2 bases and J by 5 bases, with 5 bases of the junction left unmatched. The CDR3 covers 14 residues.

The rearrangement uses TRBV2 and TRBJ1-5; possibly TRBD1 for D (6 bases). This CDR3 has 18 amino acids. V was trimmed by 7 bases and J by 0 bases, leaving 22 bases between them. Germline V gene lookup returns CDR1 SNHLY and CDR2 FYNNEI. CDR3 sequence: CASKEQGGGDYSNQPQHF. In nucleotides, the CDR3 is TGTGCCAGCAAGGAACAGGGCGGGGGGGATTATAGCAATCAGCCCCAGCATTTT.

This clone was counted only a few times. V is TRBV4-2 and J is TRBJ1-1; 8 bases are shared with TRBD1. Germline V gene data show CDR1 as LGHNA and CDR2 as YNFKEQ. The CDR3 contains 16 residues. V lost 4 bases and J lost 3; bases outside the gene matches: 10. The DNA for the CDR3 is TGTGCCAGCAGCCCCCGACAGGGGTCTTCGGACACTGAAGCTTTCTTT. It translates to CASSPRQGSSDTEAFF.

The V call is TRBV6-4, the J call TRBJ2-5; 8 bases line up with TRBD1. Germline V CDR1 and CDR2: MRHNA, SNTAGT. The CDR3 totals 16 residues. V lost 1 base to trimming and J lost 2 bases; unmatched junction nucleotides: 6. CDR3 DNA: TGTGCCAGCAGTGACTTATTACACAGGGGGCAAGAGACCCAGTACTTC. As protein: CASSDLLHRGQETQYF.

This rearrangement joins TRBV18 to TRBJ2-7, with 8 positions matching TRBD1. The germline V gene has CDR1 KGHSH and CDR2 LQKENI. This CDR3 comprises 15 residues. V lost 6 bases to trimming and J lost 4 bases; unmatched junction nucleotides: 11. CDR3 region: CASSPSHRGSYEQYF. The CDR3 DNA reads TGTGCCAGCTCGCCTTCTCACAGGGGGAGTTACGAGCAGTACTTC.

The V call is TRBV5-4, the J call TRBJ2-1; D is perhaps TRBD1 (6 bases). CDR1 and CDR2 (germline): SGHNT, YYREEE (reference sequence). Trimming shortened V by 4 bases and J by 6 bases, and 14 bases separated the two germline ends. The CDR3 runs 14 residues. The CDR3 reads CASSRPTTGNEQFF. The CDR3 DNA is TGTGCCAGCAGCCGCCCAACGACAGGCAATGAGCAGTTCTTC.